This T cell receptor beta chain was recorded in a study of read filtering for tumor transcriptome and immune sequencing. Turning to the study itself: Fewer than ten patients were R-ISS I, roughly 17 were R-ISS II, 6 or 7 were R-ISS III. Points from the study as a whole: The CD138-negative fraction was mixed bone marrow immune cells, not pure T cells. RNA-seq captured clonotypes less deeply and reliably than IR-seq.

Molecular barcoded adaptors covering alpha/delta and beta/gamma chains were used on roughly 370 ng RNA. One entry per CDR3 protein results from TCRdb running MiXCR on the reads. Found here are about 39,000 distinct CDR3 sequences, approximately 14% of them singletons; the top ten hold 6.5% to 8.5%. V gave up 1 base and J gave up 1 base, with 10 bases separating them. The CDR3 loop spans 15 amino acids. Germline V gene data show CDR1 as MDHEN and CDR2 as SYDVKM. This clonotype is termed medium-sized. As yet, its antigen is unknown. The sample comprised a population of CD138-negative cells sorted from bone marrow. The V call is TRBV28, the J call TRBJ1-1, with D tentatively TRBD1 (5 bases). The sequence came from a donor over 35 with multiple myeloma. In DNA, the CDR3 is TGTGCCAGCAGTTTATCGAGGCAGGGGAACACTGAAGCTTTCTTT. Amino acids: CASSLSRQGNTEAFF.